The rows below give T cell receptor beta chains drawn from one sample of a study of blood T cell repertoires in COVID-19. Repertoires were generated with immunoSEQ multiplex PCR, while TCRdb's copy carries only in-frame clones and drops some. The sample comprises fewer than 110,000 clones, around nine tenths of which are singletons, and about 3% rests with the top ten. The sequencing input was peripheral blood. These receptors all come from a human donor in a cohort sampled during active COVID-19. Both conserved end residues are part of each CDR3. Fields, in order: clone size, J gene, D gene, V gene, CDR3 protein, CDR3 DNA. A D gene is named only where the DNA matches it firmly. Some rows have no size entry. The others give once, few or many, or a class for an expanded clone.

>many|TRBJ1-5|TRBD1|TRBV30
CAWSGRFRAGQGAGQPQHF
TGTGCCTGGAGTGGGAGATTCCGGGCGGGACAGGGGGCAGGACAGCCCCAGCATTTT
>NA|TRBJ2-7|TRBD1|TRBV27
CASSFGTGVTYEQYF
TGTGCCAGCAGTTTCGGGACAGGGGTGACCTACGAGCAGTACTTC
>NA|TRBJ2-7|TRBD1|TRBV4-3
CASSHPGQGALEQYF
TGCGCCAGCAGCCACCCAGGACAGGGGGCACTCGAGCAGTACTTC
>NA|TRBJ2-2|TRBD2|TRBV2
CASRRTSGDTGELFF
TGTGCCAGCAGACGGACTAGCGGAGACACCGGGGAGCTGTTTTTT
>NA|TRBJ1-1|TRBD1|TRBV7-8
CASSSRQGAAFF
TGTGCCAGCAGCTCCAGACAGGGGGCAGCTTTCTTT
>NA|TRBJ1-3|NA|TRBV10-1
CASSDSSWARSGNTIYF
TGCGCCAGCAGTGATTCCTCATGGGCCCGCTCTGGAAACACCATATATTTT
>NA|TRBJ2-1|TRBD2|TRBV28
CASIRLAGSVEQFF
TGTGCCAGCATCCGACTAGCGGGATCGGTTGAGCAGTTCTTC
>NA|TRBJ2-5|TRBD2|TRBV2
CASSEGLAGVETQYF
TGTGCCAGCAGTGAAGGACTAGCGGGGGTGGAGACCCAGTACTTC
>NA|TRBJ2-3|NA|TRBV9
CASSVRLGGTDTQYF
TGTGCCAGCAGCGTCAGGCTCGGCGGCACAGATACGCAGTATTTT
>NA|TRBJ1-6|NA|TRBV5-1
CASSPSAGANDSPLHF
TGCGCCAGCAGCCCCTCTGCGGGGGCTAATGATTCACCCCTCCACTTT
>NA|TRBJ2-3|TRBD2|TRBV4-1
CASSQTTGTRVTQYF
TGCGCCAGCAGCCAAACCACCGGGACTAGAGTTACGCAGTATTTT
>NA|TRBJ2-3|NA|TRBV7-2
CASSLMADTDTQYF
TGTGCCAGCAGCTTAATGGCCGATACAGATACGCAGTATTTT
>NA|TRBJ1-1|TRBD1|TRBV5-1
CASSLRQGVDEAFF
TGCGCCAGCAGCCTAAGACAGGGGGTCGATGAAGCTTTCTTT
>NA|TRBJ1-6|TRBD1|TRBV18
CASSPQGASNSPLHF
TGTGCCAGCTCACCACAGGGGGCCTCGAATTCACCCCTCCACTTT
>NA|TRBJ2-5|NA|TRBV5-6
CATPDSYQETQYF
TGTGCCACCCCAGACAGCTATCAAGAGACCCAGTACTTC
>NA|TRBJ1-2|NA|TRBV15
CATSRSDRNYGYTF
TGTGCCACCAGCAGAAGCGACAGGAACTATGGCTACACCTTC
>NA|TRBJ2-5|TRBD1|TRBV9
CASSLFGQDEETQYF
TGTGCCAGCAGCCTCTTTGGACAGGATGAAGAGACCCAGTACTTC
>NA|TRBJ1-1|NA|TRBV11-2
CASSFPGNTEAFF
TGTGCCAGCAGCTTCCCGGGGAACACTGAAGCTTTCTTT
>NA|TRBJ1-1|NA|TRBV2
CASSEQGSFTEAFF
TGTGCCAGCAGTGAACAGGGGTCTTTCACTGAAGCTTTCTTT
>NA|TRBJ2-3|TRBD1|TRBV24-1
CATSDSQTGVRPDTQYF
TGTGCCACCAGTGATTCGCAAACAGGGGTTCGGCCAGATACGCAGTATTTT
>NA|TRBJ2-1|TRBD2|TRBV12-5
CASGPLAGGPSSYNEQFF
TGTGCTAGTGGTCCTCTAGCGGGGGGCCCCAGCTCCTACAATGAGCAGTTCTTC
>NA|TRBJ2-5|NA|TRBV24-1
CATSDLPRGPGETQYF
TGTGCCACCAGTGATTTGCCCCGAGGCCCCGGGGAGACCCAGTACTTC
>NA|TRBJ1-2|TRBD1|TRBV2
CASSQDRVGYTF
TGTGCCAGCAGCCAGGACAGGGTCGGCTACACCTTC
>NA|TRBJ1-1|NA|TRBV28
CASTRGGGGFAEAFF
TGTGCCAGCACCCGGGGGGGAGGCGGGTTCGCTGAAGCTTTCTTT
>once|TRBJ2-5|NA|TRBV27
CASSLSGETQYF
TGTGCCAGCAGCCTATCGGGGGAGACCCAGTACTTC
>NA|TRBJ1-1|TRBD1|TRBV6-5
CASSWTGAAREAFF
TGTGCCAGCAGTTGGACAGGGGCCGCTAGAGAAGCTTTCTTT
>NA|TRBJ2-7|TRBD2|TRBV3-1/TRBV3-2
CASSQGPSGGYEQYF
TGTGCCAGCAGCCAAGGGCCTAGCGGGGGATACGAGCAGTACTTC